Below, one T cell receptor beta chain is given with its context. Its target is unknown. The data stem from a study of cytomegalovirus exposure and HLA in healthy donors. The overall study: T cells numbering about 179 million yielded approximately 120 million unique TCR beta sequences in an earlier analysis.

The PCR was carried out with 60 Vbeta primers and 13 Jbeta primers. TCRdb's copy holds only in-frame clones and misses some; the assay was immunoSEQ multiplex PCR. In all, the sample yields about 170,000 clones. This CDR3 contains 14 residues. With 4 bases clipped from V and 4 bases from J, the junction kept 2 bases outside the gene matches. Germline CDR1 is SGHNT and CDR2 is YYREEE (reference sequence). Study-wide points: Cytomegalovirus-associated TCR beta chains were listed, numbering around 150. A missense DCLRE1C variant was associated with V- and J-gene trimming of TCR beta chains in a later analysis, and an independent cohort replicated the association.

The clonotype was recovered from a woman between 18 and 29 years old in good health and CMV-seropositive. The rearrangement links TRBV5-4 to TRBJ1-1; 12 nucleotides align to TRBD1. Sequencing input: PBMCs. As DNA, the CDR3 is TGTGCCAGCAGCAGGGGACAGGGGGCCACTGAAGCTTTCTTT. Amino acid sequence: CASSRGQGATEAFF.